This is a list of T cell receptor beta chains from one sample in a study of Tregs in tolerant kidney transplant recipients. This table comes from immunoSEQ multiplex PCR, and its TCRdb copy is limited to in-frame clones, with some not included. The sample records a few thousand clones, about 56% being singletons. The antigens of these receptors remain unknown. What was sequenced was CD8+ T cells from blood cultured with allogeneic cells. The source of these receptors is a human donor in good health. Both conserved end residues are part of each CDR3. The order of the fields is CDR3 protein, CDR3 DNA, V gene, CDR3 length, clone size, D gene, J gene. The D gene is left open where the match is weak. Size is stated for part of the rows, as once, few or many counts, or as a class when the clone is expanded.

CDR3: CATSRDLGLSWPQHF; DNA: TGTGCCACCAGCAGAGATCTGGGCCTAAGCTGGCCCCAGCATTTT; V: TRBV15; length: 15; size: .; D: .; J: TRBJ1-5
CDR3: CASSSYSGGVYEQYF; DNA: TGTGCCAGCAGCTCATATAGCGGGGGGGTCTACGAGCAGTACTTC; V: TRBV7-9; length: 15; size: .; D: TRBD2; J: TRBJ2-7
CDR3: CASTPWAEEANYGYTF; DNA: TGTGCCAGTACCCCTTGGGCAGAGGAGGCTAACTATGGCTACACCTTC; V: TRBV19; length: 16; size: few; D: .; J: TRBJ1-2
CDR3: CASSLGRYTSTDTQYF; DNA: TGTGCCAGCAGCTTAGGCAGATACACTAGCACAGATACGCAGTATTTT; V: TRBV11-2; length: 16; size: .; D: .; J: TRBJ2-3
CDR3: CASSIGGGVFSYEQYF; DNA: TGTGCCAGTAGTATCGGGGGAGGGGTCTTCTCCTACGAGCAGTACTTC; V: TRBV19; length: 16; size: few; D: TRBD2; J: TRBJ2-7
CDR3: CASSRGMTEAFF; DNA: TGTGCCAGCAGCCGAGGAATGACTGAAGCTTTCTTT; V: TRBV7-9; length: 12; size: few; D: .; J: TRBJ1-1
CDR3: CSDTMTGRPNNQPQHF; DNA: TGCAGCGATACGATGACAGGGAGGCCCAACAATCAGCCCCAGCATTTT; V: TRBV29-1; length: 16; size: few; D: TRBD1; J: TRBJ1-5
CDR3: CASSLVGGSYEQYF; DNA: TGTGCCAGCAGTTTAGTAGGGGGTTCCTACGAGCAGTACTTC; V: TRBV27; length: 14; size: few; D: .; J: TRBJ2-7
CDR3: CASSSPSYEQYF; DNA: TGTGCCAGCAGCTCACCCTCCTACGAGCAGTACTTC; V: TRBV7-8; length: 12; size: few; D: .; J: TRBJ2-7
CDR3: CASSPLEGNTEAFF; DNA: TGCGCCAGCAGCCCGCTTGAGGGGAACACTGAAGCTTTCTTT; V: TRBV5-1; length: 14; size: few; D: .; J: TRBJ1-1
CDR3: CASSQDVEIYDEQFF; DNA: TGTGCCAGCAGCCAAGACGTGGAGATTTACGATGAGCAGTTCTTC; V: TRBV4-2; length: 15; size: .; D: .; J: TRBJ2-1
CDR3: CATEGAGAGYNEQFF; DNA: TGTGCCACCGAAGGAGCGGGAGCGGGGTACAATGAGCAGTTCTTC; V: TRBV13; length: 15; size: .; D: TRBD2; J: TRBJ2-1
CDR3: CASSFSSGTYGYTF; DNA: TGTGCCAGCAGTTTTTCATCGGGTACCTATGGCTACACCTTC; V: TRBV6-5; length: 14; size: .; D: .; J: TRBJ1-2
CDR3: CASSLSSQWNEQFF; DNA: TGTGCCAGCAGTTTATCGTCTCAGTGGAATGAGCAGTTCTTC; V: TRBV27; length: 14; size: .; D: .; J: TRBJ2-1
CDR3: CASSLRLGNEQFF; DNA: TGTGCCAGCAGCTTGCGCCTAGGCAATGAGCAGTTCTTC; V: TRBV5-6; length: 13; size: .; D: .; J: TRBJ2-1
CDR3: CASSRGGKPSYAEAFF; DNA: TGTGCCAGCAGCAGAGGGGGGAAACCTTCCTACGCTGAAGCTTTCTTT; V: TRBV21-1; length: 16; size: .; D: .; J: TRBJ1-1
CDR3: CASSYGLNQPQHF; DNA: TGTGCCAGCAGTTACGGGTTAAATCAGCCCCAGCATTTT; V: TRBV6-5; length: 13; size: few; D: .; J: TRBJ1-5
CDR3: CSVSGGAYNEQFF; DNA: TGCAGCGTTTCGGGGGGCGCCTACAATGAGCAGTTCTTC; V: TRBV29-1; length: 13; size: .; D: .; J: TRBJ2-1
CDR3: CASSYGQAYEQYF; DNA: TGTGCCAGCAGCTACGGACAGGCCTACGAGCAGTACTTC; V: TRBV27; length: 13; size: .; D: TRBD1; J: TRBJ2-7
CDR3: CASSVGGTALYNEQFF; DNA: TGTGCCAGCAGCGTAGGGGGGACAGCTTTATACAATGAGCAGTTCTTC; V: TRBV9; length: 16; size: .; D: TRBD1; J: TRBJ2-1
CDR3: CASSSPVAGGPLPHQETQYF; DNA: TGTGCCAGCAGCTCACCCGTAGCGGGGGGGCCCCTCCCACACCAAGAGACCCAGTACTTC; V: TRBV9; length: 20; size: .; D: TRBD2; J: TRBJ2-5
CDR3: CASRRGPGTEAFF; DNA: TGTGCCAGCCGACGGGGGCCCGGCACTGAAGCTTTCTTT; V: TRBV2; length: 13; size: few; D: .; J: TRBJ1-1
CDR3: CASSPRDHSYEQYF; DNA: TGTGCCAGCAGTCCCCGGGACCATTCCTACGAGCAGTACTTC; V: TRBV27; length: 14; size: few; D: .; J: TRBJ2-7
CDR3: CAWGLGTAYGYTF; DNA: TGTGCCTGGGGACTCGGGACAGCCTATGGCTACACCTTC; V: TRBV30; length: 13; size: .; D: TRBD1; J: TRBJ1-2
CDR3: CASNEDRGNKETQYF; DNA: TGTGCCAGCAACGAGGACCGGGGTAATAAAGAGACCCAGTACTTC; V: TRBV6-1; length: 15; size: .; D: .; J: TRBJ2-5
CDR3: CASSLGSTQYF; DNA: TGTGCCAGCAGTTTAGGCTCCACCCAGTACTTC; V: TRBV27; length: 11; size: .; D: .; J: TRBJ2-7
CDR3: CASSSTDFYGYTF; DNA: TGTGCCAGCAGCTCCACAGATTTCTATGGCTACACCTTC; V: TRBV5-5; length: 13; size: few; D: .; J: TRBJ1-2
CDR3: CASSIGGGNTEAFF; DNA: TGTGCCAGTAGTATCGGTGGGGGGAACACTGAAGCTTTCTTT; V: TRBV19; length: 14; size: .; D: .; J: TRBJ1-1
CDR3: CASSQAVRVDTQYF; DNA: TGCGCCAGCAGCCAAGCGGTTCGTGTAGATACGCAGTATTTT; V: TRBV4-1; length: 14; size: .; D: .; J: TRBJ2-3
CDR3: CASSQVEGYGYTF; DNA: TGTGCCAGCAGCCAAGTGGAGGGCTATGGCTACACCTTC; V: TRBV4-1; length: 13; size: .; D: .; J: TRBJ1-2
CDR3: CASSFIGGSSEAFF; DNA: TGTGCCAGCAGTTTTATCGGGGGCTCCTCAGAAGCTTTCTTT; V: TRBV27; length: 14; size: .; D: .; J: TRBJ1-1
CDR3: CASSRLGDHSPLHF; DNA: TGCGCCAGCAGCCGATTGGGGGACCACTCACCCCTCCACTTT; V: TRBV4-1; length: 14; size: .; D: .; J: TRBJ1-6
CDR3: CAIHNPGQGLEQYF; DNA: TGTGCCATTCATAATCCGGGACAGGGGCTTGAGCAGTACTTC; V: TRBV7-9; length: 14; size: .; D: TRBD1; J: TRBJ2-7
CDR3: CASSYSSGRAKGEQFF; DNA: TGTGCCAGCAGTTACTCCAGCGGGAGGGCCAAAGGTGAGCAGTTCTTC; V: TRBV6-5; length: 16; size: few; D: TRBD2; J: TRBJ2-1
CDR3: CSVESSLGAGYEQYF; DNA: TGCAGCGTTGAAAGTTCCTTGGGAGCTGGGTACGAGCAGTACTTC; V: TRBV29-1; length: 15; size: .; D: .; J: TRBJ2-7
CDR3: CASSLYQAYEQYF; DNA: TGTGCCAGCAGTTTATATCAGGCCTACGAGCAGTACTTC; V: TRBV27; length: 13; size: .; D: .; J: TRBJ2-7
CDR3: CASRRLDSLTYEQYF; DNA: TGTGCCAGCAGGAGGCTAGACAGCCTAACCTACGAGCAGTACTTC; V: TRBV2; length: 15; size: .; D: .; J: TRBJ2-7
CDR3: CASSYRPFDNEQFF; DNA: TGTGCCAGCAGTTATCGCCCTTTCGACAATGAGCAGTTCTTC; V: TRBV6-5; length: 14; size: .; D: .; J: TRBJ2-1
CDR3: CASSIGLPGQGFYNEQFF; DNA: TGTGCCAGTAGTATAGGGTTACCGGGACAGGGGTTCTACAATGAGCAGTTCTTC; V: TRBV19; length: 18; size: .; D: TRBD1; J: TRBJ2-1
CDR3: CASSTWTGGETQYF; DNA: TGTGCCAGCAGCACGTGGACAGGGGGAGAGACCCAGTACTTC; V: TRBV5-4; length: 14; size: .; D: TRBD1; J: TRBJ2-5
CDR3: CASSSGQTYGYTF; DNA: TGTGCCAGCAGCTCAGGACAGACCTATGGCTACACCTTC; V: TRBV9; length: 13; size: .; D: .; J: TRBJ1-2
CDR3: CASGLVLAGTKKKLYNSPLHF; DNA: TGTGCTAGTGGTTTGGTACTGGCAGGGACAAAGAAAAAACTCTATAATTCACCCCTCCACTTT; V: TRBV12-5; length: 21; size: .; D: .; J: TRBJ1-6
CDR3: CASSELADTDTQYF; DNA: TGTGCCAGCAGTGAACTAGCGGACACAGATACGCAGTATTTT; V: TRBV27; length: 14; size: .; D: TRBD2; J: TRBJ2-3
CDR3: CASSLGTGEQYF; DNA: TGTGCCAGCAGCTTAGGCACAGGGGAGCAGTACTTC; V: TRBV11-1; length: 12; size: .; D: .; J: TRBJ2-7
CDR3: CAISEGLGEKLFF; DNA: TGTGCCATCAGTGAGGGCTTGGGTGAAAAACTGTTTTTT; V: TRBV10-3; length: 13; size: .; D: .; J: TRBJ1-4